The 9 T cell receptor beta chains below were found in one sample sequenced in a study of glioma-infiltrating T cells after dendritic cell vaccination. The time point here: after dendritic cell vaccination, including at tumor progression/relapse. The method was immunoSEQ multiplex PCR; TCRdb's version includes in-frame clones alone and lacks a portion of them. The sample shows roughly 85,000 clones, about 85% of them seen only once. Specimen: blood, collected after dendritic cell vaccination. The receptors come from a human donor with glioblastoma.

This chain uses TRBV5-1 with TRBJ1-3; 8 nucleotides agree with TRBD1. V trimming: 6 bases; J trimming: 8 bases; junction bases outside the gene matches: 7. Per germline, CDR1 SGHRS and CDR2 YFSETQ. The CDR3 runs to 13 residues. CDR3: CASTTGVGDTIYF. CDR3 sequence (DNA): TGCGCCAGCACGACAGGGGTTGGGGACACCATATATTTT. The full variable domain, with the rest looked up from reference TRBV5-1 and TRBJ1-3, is KAGVTQTPRYLIKTRGQQVTLSCSPISGHRSVSWYQQTPGQGLQFLFEYFSETQRNKGNFPGRFSGRQFSNSRSEMNVSTLELGDSALYLCASTTGVGDTIYFGEGSWLTVV.

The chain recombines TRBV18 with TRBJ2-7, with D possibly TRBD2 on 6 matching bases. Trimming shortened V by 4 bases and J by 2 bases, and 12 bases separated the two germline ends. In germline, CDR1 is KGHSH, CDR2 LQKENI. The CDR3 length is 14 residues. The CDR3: CASSQGLGTYEQYF. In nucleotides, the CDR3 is TGTGCCAGCTCACAGGGACTGGGAACCTACGAGCAGTACTTC.

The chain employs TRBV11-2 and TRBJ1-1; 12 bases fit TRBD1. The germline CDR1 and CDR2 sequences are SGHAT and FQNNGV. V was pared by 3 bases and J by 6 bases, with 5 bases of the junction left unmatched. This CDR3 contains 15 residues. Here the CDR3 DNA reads TGTGCCAGCAGCTTGGGACAGGGGGCTCGGTCTGAAGCTTTCTTT. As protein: CASSLGQGARSEAFF. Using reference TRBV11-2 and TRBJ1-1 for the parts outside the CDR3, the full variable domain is EAGVAQSPRYKIIEKRQSVAFWCNPISGHATLYWYQQILGQGPKLLIQFQNNGVVDDSQLPKDRFSAERLKGVDSTLKIQPAKLEDSAVYLCASSLGQGARSEAFFGQGTRLTVV.

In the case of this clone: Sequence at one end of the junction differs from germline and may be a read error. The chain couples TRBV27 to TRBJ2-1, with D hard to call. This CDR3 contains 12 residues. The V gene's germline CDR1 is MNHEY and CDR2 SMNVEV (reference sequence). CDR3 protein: CASSLFPNERFF. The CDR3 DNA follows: TGTGCCAGCAGTTTATTTCCCAATGAGCGGTTCTTC.

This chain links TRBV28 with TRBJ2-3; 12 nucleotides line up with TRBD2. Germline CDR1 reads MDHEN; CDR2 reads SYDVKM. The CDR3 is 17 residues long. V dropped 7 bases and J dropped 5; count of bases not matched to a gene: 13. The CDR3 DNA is TGTGCCAGCATTGGGGCTAGCGGGAGGGCCGATGTAGATACGCAGTATTTT. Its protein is CASIGASGRADVDTQYF. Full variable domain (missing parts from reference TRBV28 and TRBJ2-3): DVKVTQSSRYLVKRTGEKVFLECVQDMDHENMFWYRQDPGLGLRLIYFSYDVKMKEKGDIPEGYSVSREKKERFSLILESASTNQTSMYLCASIGASGRADVDTQYFGPGTRLTVL.

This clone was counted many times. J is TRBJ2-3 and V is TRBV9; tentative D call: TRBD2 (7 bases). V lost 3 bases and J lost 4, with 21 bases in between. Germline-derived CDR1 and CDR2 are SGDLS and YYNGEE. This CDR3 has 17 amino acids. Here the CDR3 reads CASSAMGGAGLADTQYF. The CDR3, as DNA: TGTGCCAGCAGCGCCATGGGGGGGGCAGGGCTTGCAGATACGCAGTATTTT.

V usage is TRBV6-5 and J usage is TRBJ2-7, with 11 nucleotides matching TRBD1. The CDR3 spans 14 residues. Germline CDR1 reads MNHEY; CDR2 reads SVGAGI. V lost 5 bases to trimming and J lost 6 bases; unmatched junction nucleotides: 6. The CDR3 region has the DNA TGTGCCAGCAGTCACCGGGACAGGGGGGGCGAGCAGTACTTC. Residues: CASSHRDRGGEQYF.

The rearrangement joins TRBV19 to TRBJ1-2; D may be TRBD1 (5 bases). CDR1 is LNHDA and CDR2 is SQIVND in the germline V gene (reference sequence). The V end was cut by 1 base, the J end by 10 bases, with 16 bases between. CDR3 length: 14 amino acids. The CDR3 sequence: CASSIGGTPTDYTF. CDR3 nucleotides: TGTGCCAGTAGTATAGGCGGGACCCCGACTGACTACACCTTC.

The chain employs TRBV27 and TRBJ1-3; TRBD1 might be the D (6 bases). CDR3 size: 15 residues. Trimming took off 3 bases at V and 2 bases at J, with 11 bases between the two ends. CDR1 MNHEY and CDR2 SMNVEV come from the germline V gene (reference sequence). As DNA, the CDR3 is TGTGCCAGCAGTTTCAGGGGTGGAGCTGGAAACACCATATATTTT. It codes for CASSFRGGAGNTIYF.